This T cell receptor (beta chain) originates from a study of blood T cell repertoires in COVID-19. Study details: The study drew acute and convalescent COVID-19 samples from the United States, Italy and Spain. The analysed material was cDNA or gDNA that came from T cells, B-cell-depleted T cells, or PBMCs.

V was trimmed by 6 bases and J by 4 bases, leaving 15 bases between them. The CDR3 consists of 15 residues. Germline V gives CDR1 MNHEY, CDR2 SVGAGI. Original data processing: Amplifying reference gene primers gave estimates of nucleated cell counts. TCRdb's copy holds only in-frame clones and misses some; the assay was immunoSEQ multiplex PCR. The V and J calls and clone size come from that table; D and trimming were worked out from the DNA. The sample records 150,000 to 200,000 clones, over 80% being singletons. This sequence joins TRBV6-5 and TRBJ2-2, with D tentatively TRBD1 (6 bases). The TCR was taken from an elderly woman with active or convalescent COVID-19. Sequencing was done on a sample of peripheral blood. This chain's CDR3 is CASRRGYDLTGELFF. Here the CDR3 DNA reads TGTGCCAGCAGGAGGGGGTACGACCTCACCGGGGAGCTGTTTTTT.